This T cell receptor (beta chain) was retrieved from a study of HIV-infected patients and healthy controls. Study conclusions and caveats: HIV-associated CDR3 frequencies dropped significantly during therapy; CMV-associated ones, mostly rising, changed nonsignificantly. Compared with untreated HIV+ repertoires, healthy controls showed roughly threefold more distinct CDR3s and higher Shannon diversity.

This clonotype showed up just a few times. Its antigen is unknown. The CDR3 has 14 amino acids. Per the germline V gene, CDR1 is SQVTM and CDR2 is ANQGSEA. After removal of 7 bases from V and 8 bases from J, the junction contained 8 bases not matched to a gene. cDNA was made from approximately 0.55 ug RNA using alpha and beta constant primers. Alpha and beta chain libraries were made separately by chain-specific third strand synthesis with multiplexing indices. MiXCR, applied by TCRdb to the 5' RACE reads, yields one record per CDR3 protein. The sample yields about 10,000 distinct CDR3 sequences, roughly 5.6% seen once. Follow-up blood was drawn about 14 weeks, roughly three months, after antiretroviral therapy began. Whole blood was used without fractionation, so all unsorted peripheral T cells were included.

The sequenced sample was blood, obtained during antiretroviral therapy. The sequence came from an adult with HIV infection. The donor label of this sample is uncertain. J is TRBJ2-2 and V is TRBV29-1; TRBD2 aligns across 12 bases. In nucleotides, the CDR3 is TGCAGCGGGCAGACTAGCGGGAGACCAGGGGAGCTGTTTTTT. It codes for CSGQTSGRPGELFF.